This T cell receptor (beta chain) was sequenced during a study of blood T cell repertoires in COVID-19. Libraries were prepared by immunoSEQ multiplex PCR; TCRdb keeps only in-frame clonotypes and omits some of them. Altogether some 200,000 clones are present, 75% to 90% being singletons, with the ten largest covering around 8%. V was pared by 7 bases and J by 4 bases, with 10 bases of the junction left unmatched. The CDR3 totals 15 residues. From germline, CDR1 is MDHEN and CDR2 SYDVKM. The V and J genes are TRBV28 and TRBJ2-7; TRBD2 agrees at 10 bases. This sequence was found in a woman between 55 and 75 years old with acute or convalescent COVID-19. Sequencing was performed on peripheral blood. The chain's CDR3 is CASTQARTSGYEQYF. DNA of the CDR3: TGTGCCAGCACCCAAGCCCGGACTAGCGGATACGAGCAGTACTTC.